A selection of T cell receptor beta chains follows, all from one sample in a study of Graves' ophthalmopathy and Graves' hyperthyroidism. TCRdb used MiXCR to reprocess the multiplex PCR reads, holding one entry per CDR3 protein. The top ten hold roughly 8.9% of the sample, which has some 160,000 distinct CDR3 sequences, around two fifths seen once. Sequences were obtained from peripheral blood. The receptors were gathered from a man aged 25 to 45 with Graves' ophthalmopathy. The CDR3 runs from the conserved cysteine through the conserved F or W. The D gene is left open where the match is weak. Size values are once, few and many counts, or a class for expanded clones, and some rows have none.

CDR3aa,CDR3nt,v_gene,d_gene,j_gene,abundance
CASSPATGRYEQYF,TGTGCCAGCAGCCCGGCTACAGGGCGGTACGAGCAGTACTTC,TRBV6-1,.,TRBJ2-7,.
CASPGGGGNTEAFF,TGTGCCAGCCCGGGCGGGGGAGGGAACACTGAAGCTTTCTTT,TRBV28,.,TRBJ1-1,many
CASSSTGNTGELFF,TGCGCCAGCAGCTCGACAGGGAACACCGGGGAGCTGTTTTTT,TRBV5-1,.,TRBJ2-2,many
CASTSWDSGNTIYF,TGTGCCAGCACTTCTTGGGACTCTGGAAACACCATATATTTT,TRBV28,.,TRBJ1-3,many
CASARAGGPVEQYF,TGTGCCAGCGCCAGGGCGGGAGGGCCTGTTGAGCAGTACTTC,TRBV12-3/TRBV12-4,TRBD2,TRBJ2-7,.
CASSFGSAMNTEAFF,TGTGCCAGCAGTTTTGGCAGCGCCATGAACACTGAAGCTTTCTTT,TRBV28,.,TRBJ1-1,.
CASSHATMRGQDTEAFF,TGTGCCAGCAGCCACGCGACGATGAGGGGGCAAGACACTGAAGCTTTCTTT,TRBV11-2,TRBD1,TRBJ1-1,.
CASSRGAQETQYF,TGTGCCAGCAGCAGGGGGGCTCAGGAGACCCAGTACTTC,TRBV7-9,.,TRBJ2-5,few
CASSGGQGSYEQYF,TGTGCCAGCAGTGGCGGACAGGGGTCCTACGAGCAGTACTTC,TRBV6-1,TRBD1,TRBJ2-7,.
CASSAGTGGTEGF,TGTGCCAGCAGCGCCGGGACAGGGGGCACCGAGGGCTTC,TRBV6-5,TRBD1,TRBJ2-4,.
CASRFGQGVLNTEAFF,TGTGCCAGCAGATTCGGACAGGGGGTTCTGAACACTGAAGCTTTCTTT,TRBV6-1,TRBD1,TRBJ1-1,.
CASSLGQVNYGYTF,TGTGCCAGCAGTTTAGGACAGGTTAACTATGGCTACACCTTC,TRBV12-3/TRBV12-4,.,TRBJ1-2,many
CASSSPNTGELFF,TGTGCCAGCAGCTCCCCCAACACCGGGGAGCTGTTTTTT,TRBV7-2,.,TRBJ2-2,many
CSVSLNGNTEAFF,TGCAGCGTTTCACTCAATGGGAACACTGAAGCTTTCTTT,TRBV29-1,.,TRBJ1-1,many
CASRPGLAAETQYF,TGTGCCAGCCGACCGGGACTAGCGGCAGAGACCCAGTACTTC,TRBV6-2/TRBV6-3,TRBD2,TRBJ2-5,.
CAWRGRGRETQYF,TGTGCCTGGAGAGGCAGGGGTAGGGAGACCCAGTACTTC,TRBV30,.,TRBJ2-5,many
CASEAYNSPLHF,TGTGCCAGCGAGGCCTATAATTCACCCCTCCACTTT,TRBV6-1,.,TRBJ1-6,many
CASSLPGASAEAFF,TGTGCCAGCAGCTTACCGGGGGCCAGCGCTGAAGCTTTCTTT,TRBV6-5,.,TRBJ1-1,.
CASSQGQASYEQYF,TGTGCCAGCAGTCAAGGACAGGCCTCCTACGAGCAGTACTTC,TRBV28,TRBD1,TRBJ2-7,.
CATSDLSGTSNTGELFF,TGTGCCACCAGTGATTTGTCCGGGACGTCGAACACCGGGGAGCTGTTTTTT,TRBV24-1,.,TRBJ2-2,many
CASSRSGTGAYEQYF,TGCGCCAGCAGCCGCTCCGGGACAGGGGCCTACGAGCAGTACTTC,TRBV5-1,TRBD1,TRBJ2-7,.
CASSWPGGSKGVNTEAFF,TGTGCCAGCAGCTGGCCGGGGGGCTCGAAGGGAGTGAACACTGAAGCTTTCTTT,TRBV11-3,.,TRBJ1-1,many
CASTWGNREQYF,TGTGCCAGCACCTGGGGTAATCGCGAGCAGTACTTC,TRBV5-6,.,TRBJ2-7,many
CSLRGERTEAFF,TGCAGCCTGCGGGGGGAGCGCACTGAAGCTTTCTTT,TRBV20-1,.,TRBJ1-1,few
CASSRPPALRWSGGYTF,TGTGCCAGCAGCCGGCCCCCCGCCCTCAGGTGGTCGGGTGGCTACACCTTC,TRBV11-2,.,TRBJ1-2,.
CASAARVRLAAYEQYF,TGTGCCAGCGCTGCACGGGTTCGGCTAGCGGCCTACGAGCAGTACTTC,TRBV27,TRBD2,TRBJ2-7,many
CASSSEGGLANTIYF,TGTGCCAGCAGTTCTGAGGGTGGTCTGGCGAACACCATATATTTT,TRBV6-5,.,TRBJ1-3,.
CASSFSTDSNQPQHF,TGTGCCAGCAGCTTTAGTACTGATAGCAATCAGCCCCAGCATTTT,TRBV7-8,.,TRBJ1-5,.
CASSPSGTVGYTF,TGTGCCAGCAGCCCCTCCGGGACAGTGGGCTACACCTTC,TRBV7-2,TRBD1,TRBJ1-2,once